This T cell receptor beta chain derives from a study of post-analysis software for immune sequencing data. This clonotype was recorded only once. The antigen remains undetermined. The authors incorporated unique molecular identifiers into the TCR beta cDNA libraries. From around 0.96 to 9.9 million T cells, 550,000 or so cDNA molecules were obtained. From the PCR reads, TCRdb called clonotypes with MiXCR, one entry per CDR3 protein. The data show around 700,000 distinct CDR3 sequences, approximately 59% seen once. General study findings and limits: Patients carried four or five TRBV segments more frequently than controls did, and TRBV5-6, TRBV5-1 and TRBV20-1 were among them.

There are 14 residues in the CDR3. Trimming pared 2 bases from V and 5 bases from J, leaving 15 bases between. Germline loops: CDR1 SQVTM, CDR2 ANQGSEA. The source of this sequence is a girl under 10 years old with multiple sclerosis. The J gene is TRBJ1-1, the V gene TRBV29-1; a possible D gene is TRBD1 (5 bases). Sequencing was performed on blood. CDR3 residues: CSVERWETATEAFF. As DNA, the CDR3 is TGCAGCGTTGAAAGGTGGGAGACAGCTACTGAAGCTTTCTTT.